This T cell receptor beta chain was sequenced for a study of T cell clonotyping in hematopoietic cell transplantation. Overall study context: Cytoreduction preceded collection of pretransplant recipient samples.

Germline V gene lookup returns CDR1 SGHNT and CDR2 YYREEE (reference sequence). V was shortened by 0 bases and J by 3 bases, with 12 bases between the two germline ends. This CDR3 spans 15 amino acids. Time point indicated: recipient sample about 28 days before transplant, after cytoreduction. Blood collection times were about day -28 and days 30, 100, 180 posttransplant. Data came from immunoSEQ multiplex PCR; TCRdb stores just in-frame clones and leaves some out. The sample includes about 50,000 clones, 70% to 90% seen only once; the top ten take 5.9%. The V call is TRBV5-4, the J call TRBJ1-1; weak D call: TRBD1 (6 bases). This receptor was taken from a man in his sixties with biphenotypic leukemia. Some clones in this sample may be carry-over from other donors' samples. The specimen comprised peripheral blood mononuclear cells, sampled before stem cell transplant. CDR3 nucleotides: TGTGCCAGCAGCTTGGCCGCGGGGGCGGACACTGAAGCTTTCTTT. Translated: CASSLAAGADTEAFF.